A single sample gave rise to the 2 T cell receptor beta chains below, sequenced in a study of blood T cell repertoires in COVID-19. The repertoire was sequenced with immunoSEQ multiplex PCR; TCRdb's copy has only in-frame clones and lacks some. The sample carries a few hundred thousand clones, 70% to 90% recorded once. The sequenced sample was peripheral blood. The receptors stem from a man in his sixties who had recovered from COVID-19.

This chain joins TRBV5-8 and TRBJ2-7; 7 bases match TRBD2. With 0 bases clipped from V and 1 base from J, the junction kept 7 bases outside the gene matches. CDR3 length equals 16 residues. Germline V gene lookup returns CDR1 SGHTS and CDR2 YDEGEE. The CDR3 region is CASSLERGRASYEQYF. CDR3 nucleotides: TGTGCCAGCAGCTTGGAGCGCGGGAGAGCTTCCTACGAGCAGTACTTC.

The J gene is TRBJ1-6, the V gene TRBV7-8; TRBD1 matches 9 bases. Germline assignment: CDR1 SGHVS and CDR2 FQNEAQ. The junction had 12 bases not matched to a gene; V was cut back by 5 bases and J by 7 bases. This CDR3 is 17 amino acids long. CDR3 DNA sequence: TGTGCCAGCAGCCCACGACCCGGGACAGGGAACAATTCACCCCTCCACTTT. Amino acid sequence: CASSPRPGTGNNSPLHF.